These 17 T cell receptor beta chains share one sample of origin, sequenced in a study of T cell responses to AZD1222 COVID-19 vaccine. Sequencing was performed with immunoSEQ multiplex PCR; in TCRdb, only in-frame clones are kept and a portion is missing. Here the sample spans about 160,000 clones, about 91% being singletons. The sample consisted of peripheral blood, taken on day 0 of MenACWY control vaccination. The receptors here all came from an adult in good health.

The V gene is TRBV9, the J gene TRBJ1-5; no clear D. Trimming stripped 9 bases from V and 2 bases from J, with 12 bases between. The CDR3 is made up of 13 amino acids. CDR1 SGDLS and CDR2 YYNGEE come from the germline V gene. For the CDR3, the DNA is TGTGCCATCTATGACTCGGGCAATCAGCCCCAGCATTTT. Its translation is CAIYDSGNQPQHF.

The chain uses TRBV7-9 and TRBJ1-1; 12 bases align to TRBD1. Germline lookup yields CDR1 SEHNR and CDR2 FQNEAQ (reference sequence). Trimming removed 2 bases from V and 5 bases from J; junction bases left unmatched: 9. This CDR3 contains 17 residues. CDR3 in DNA: TGTGCCAGCAGCTTATTTTTTGGGACAGGGGGCGAAACTGAAGCTTTCTTT. It yields the protein CASSLFFGTGGETEAFF.

V is TRBV9 and J is TRBJ2-6; no clear D gene. CDR1 and CDR2 from the germline V gene are SGDLS and YYNGEE. This CDR3 has 15 residues. V lost 0 bases and J 2 bases, leaving 6 bases between the germline ends. The CDR3 region is CASSVVGTGANVLTF. DNA of the CDR3: TGTGCCAGCAGCGTAGTTGGTACTGGGGCCAACGTCCTGACTTTC.

The J gene is TRBJ1-2, the V gene TRBV4-1, with D possibly TRBD1 on 6 matching bases. CDR1 is MGHRA, CDR2 YSYEKL, per germline. This CDR3 contains 12 residues. V was clipped by 6 bases and J by 5 bases, with 10 bases between them. CDR3 nucleotide sequence: TGCGCCAGCAGTGAAGGGGGGTATGGCTACACCTTC. Amino acid sequence: CASSEGGYGYTF.

The CDR3 loop reads CASSLTGRYGYTF. The CDR3 nucleotides read TGTGCCAGCAGCTTAACGGGTCGGTATGGCTACACCTTC. The genes are TRBV7-3 and TRBJ1-2; D remains unclear. Per the germline V gene, CDR1 is SGHTA and CDR2 is FQGTGA. The CDR3 has 13 residues. V was pared by 0 bases and J by 5 bases, with 7 bases between.

The CDR3 loop reads CASSQIGQGEDTQYF. CDR3 DNA: TGTGCCAGCAGCCAAATTGGACAGGGGGAAGATACGCAGTATTTT. The chain recombines TRBV3-1 (or the pseudogene TRBV3-2) with TRBJ2-3; 10 bases agree with TRBD1. V trimming: 2 bases; J trimming: 5 bases; junction bases outside the gene matches: 4. Germline-derived CDR1 and CDR2 are LGHDT and YNNKEL (reference sequence). The CDR3 sequence is 15 residues long.

The J gene is TRBJ2-3, the V gene TRBV5-1; the match to TRBD1 covers 9 bases. After removal of 4 bases from V and 4 bases from J, the junction contained 7 bases not matched to a gene. CDR1 is SGHRS, CDR2 YFSETQ, per germline. The CDR3 is 15 amino acids. Written as DNA, the CDR3 is TGCGCCAGCAGCCTAGGACAGGGGAGCGCAGATACGCAGTATTTT. Its protein is CASSLGQGSADTQYF.

CDR3 sequence (DNA): TGTGCCAGCAGCTTAGCGCCCAGCTTGAACACTGAAGCTTTCTTT. Amino acids: CASSLAPSLNTEAFF. The V gene is TRBV7-8, the J gene TRBJ1-1; D unresolved. The V and J ends lost 0 bases and 0 bases respectively, with 8 bases between them. The CDR3 extends over 15 amino acids. Germline-derived CDR1 and CDR2 are SGHVS and FQNEAQ.

The V and J genes are TRBV10-3 and TRBJ1-2, with 10 bases fitting TRBD1. Trimming at V came to 5 bases and at J to 4 bases, leaving 4 bases not matched to a gene. This CDR3 has 14 residues. The germline gives CDR1 ENHRY, CDR2 SYGVKD. The CDR3 region is CAISPGTGVYGYTF. CDR3 in DNA: TGTGCCATCAGTCCCGGGACAGGGGTCTATGGCTACACCTTC.

The chain joins TRBV7-9 to TRBJ1-2, with TRBD1 matching 7 bases. The CDR3 is 15 amino acids. Germline loops: CDR1 SEHNR, CDR2 FQNEAQ (reference sequence). The trim removed 4 bases at V and 8 bases at J, leaving 13 bases unmatched. The CDR3 loop is CASSSTGQAKEGYTF. The CDR3 DNA reads TGTGCCAGCAGCTCGACCGGACAGGCGAAGGAAGGCTACACCTTC.

The chain combines TRBV2 with TRBJ1-1; D may be TRBD1 (5 bases). Germline V gives CDR1 SNHLY, CDR2 FYNNEI. This CDR3 is built from 14 residues. The V gene lost 3 bases and the J gene lost 5 bases, with 13 bases spanning the gap. CDR3 protein: CASSETRGRTEAFF. The DNA for the CDR3 is TGTGCCAGCAGTGAGACCCGGGGACGGACTGAAGCTTTCTTT. Full variable domain (missing parts from reference TRBV2 and TRBJ1-1): EPEVTQTPSHQVTQMGQEVILRCVPISNHLYFYWYRQILGQKVEFLVSFYNNEISEKSEIFDDQFSVERPDGSNFTLKIRSTKLEDSAMYFCASSETRGRTEAFFGQGTRLTVV.

In DNA form, the CDR3 reads TGTGCCAGTAGCCCTGCGGAGGGGTCAGGACAAAAACTGTTTTTT. The encoded protein is CASSPAEGSGQKLFF. The chain employs TRBV19 and TRBJ1-4; possibly TRBD1 for D (5 bases). The V gene's germline CDR1 is LNHDA and CDR2 SQIVND (reference sequence). Trimming shortened V by 6 bases and J by 9 bases, and 20 bases separated the two germline ends. There are 15 residues in the CDR3.

The gene calls are TRBV7-3 and TRBJ2-3; 9 bases are shared with TRBD2. CDR3 length: 15 amino acids. Germline lookup yields CDR1 SGHTA and CDR2 FQGTGA. Trimming took 5 bases from V and 0 from J; bases not matched to a gene: 3. The CDR3 nucleotides read TGTGCCAGCAGCGTGACTAGCGGCAGCACAGATACGCAGTATTTT. It is translated as CASSVTSGSTDTQYF.

The gene calls are TRBV27 and TRBJ2-2; TRBD1 aligns across 7 bases. V shed 6 bases, J shed 1 base, and the junction held 14 bases outside the gene matches. CDR3 length: 18 residues. Germline lookup yields CDR1 MNHEY and CDR2 SMNVEV (reference sequence). The chain's CDR3 is CASRPGTEFYLNTGELFF. Here the CDR3 DNA reads TGTGCCAGCAGGCCTGGGACAGAATTTTATCTGAACACCGGGGAGCTGTTTTTT.

The gene calls are TRBV5-1 and TRBJ1-6; 7 nucleotides agree with TRBD1. V shed 0 bases, J shed 8 bases, and the junction held 5 bases outside the gene matches. CDR3 length: 15 amino acids. Per germline, CDR1 SGHRS and CDR2 YFSETQ. The CDR3 DNA is TGCGCCAGCAGCTTGGAGGGACAGTCCCATTCACCCCTCCACTTT. This sequence encodes CASSLEGQSHSPLHF.

V is TRBV5-1 and J is TRBJ2-5, with D perhaps TRBD1 or TRBD2 (5 bases each). Germline V gives CDR1 SGHRS, CDR2 YFSETQ. The CDR3 contains 15 residues. V was cut by 1 base and J by 3 bases, with 13 bases left in between. The CDR3 nucleotides are TGCGCCAGCAGCTTGAGTGGGGGACCAAAAGAGACCCAGTACTTC. Encoded protein: CASSLSGGPKETQYF.

The J gene is TRBJ2-1, the V gene TRBV9, with D perhaps TRBD1 (6 bases). This CDR3 contains 15 residues. Germline V gene lookup returns CDR1 SGDLS and CDR2 YYNGEE. Deletions cut 0 bases from V and 2 bases from J, with 9 bases between. This CDR3 reads CASSVGGDTYNEQFF. CDR3 nucleotide sequence: TGTGCCAGCAGCGTAGGTGGGGACACCTACAATGAGCAGTTCTTC.